This TCR beta chain was identified in a study of neurological immune-mediated disorders (dated by TCRdb to 2018 to 2020). Notes on the research overall: Of the roughly 34 multiple sclerosis patients, around 30 had relapsing-remitting MS and 3 had secondary progressive MS. The study compared peripheral blood TCR-beta repertoires of HTLV-I-associated myelopathy (HAM/TSP) patients, multiple sclerosis patients and healthy controls using UMI-based sequencing. The 85 to 110 TCR-beta libraries included longitudinal samples, technical triplicates and paired sorted CD4+ and CD8+ T-cell subsets alongside PBMC samples. The cohort was made up of around 70 subjects, consisting of roughly 15 HAM/TSP patients, around 35 multiple sclerosis patients and around 20 healthy controls. Summary of the overall study and its limitations: No clinical or MRI features were associated with the MS cluster, and the authors said that larger cohorts are needed. In phylogenetic analysis, the repertoires of 18 of 34 MS patients grouped into a cluster of related CDR3 sequences, which suggests a possible signature at the repertoire level. TCR clonal expansion was greatest in HAM/TSP patients and smallest in MS patients, who ranked below even healthy controls. No identical CDR3 amino acid sequences were found to be shared among expanded clones across subjects, suggesting that TCR-beta repertoires were private in all groups.

The table lists this clonotype with many counts. Its specific antigen is unknown. No qualities accompany the bases; no much larger clone lies one base away. For the unsorted PBMC libraries, 2 million PBMCs were stored in RNAlater at -80 degrees C until RNA extraction and were used to generate the libraries. Multiple sclerosis patients were enrolled in a US clinical protocol under which disease progression was evaluated by magnetic resonance imaging. Peripheral blood was subjected to Ficoll-Hypaque density gradient centrifugation to isolate PBMCs, which were then cryopreserved in liquid nitrogen. From the germline V gene, CDR1 is SGHRS and CDR2 is YFSETQ. The CDR3, from cysteine to phenylalanine, totals 15 residues. Just CDR3 DNA is preserved here, 45 bases in frame from base 1. Unmatched junction bases come to 8, with V trimmed by 4 bases and J by 6 bases. To synthesize cDNA, template-switch 5'RACE was performed with a primer carrying a 10-nucleotide random unique molecular identifier so that each TCR transcript was tagged. Over 180 million TCR-beta sequences, covering 15-18 subjects, were produced in each sequencing run. The RNeasy kit was used for extraction of total RNA. The KAPA Real-time Library Amplification kit was used to amplify TCR-beta VDJ regions with primers targeting the TCR constant region and the 5'RACE anchor. A first PCR added sample indexes and Illumina adaptors, after which a second PCR increased the library yield. After Ampure bead purification, the roughly 650 bp TCR product was size-selected on a 2% E-gel SizeSelection system. Before pooling, library quality was assessed on a Bioanalyzer, concentration was determined with Qubit, and library quantification was performed with the Kapa Library Quantification kit. An Illumina HiSeq 2500 was used to sequence the libraries paired-end at 2 x 150 bp. To increase sequence diversity, about 24-32% phiX was spiked into each library pool. Per the original workflow: The quality-filtered reads were processed with the UMI-based MiGEC pipeline, whose error correction step removed more than 90% of the raw TCR sequences. IMGT germline references were used for alignment of VDJ genes, and clonotypes were defined by a unique CDR3 amino acid sequence together with V-J genes. Clonal expansion, Shannon diversity and CDR3 relatedness were evaluated with VDJtools (CalcPairwiseDistances, ClusterSamples), while phylogenetic trees were built in CLCbio workbench. Using coefficient-of-variation modelling across technical triplicates, the study counted a clone as expanded if it had at least 8 unique UMIs. Using fastp trimming at Q25 and MiXCR clonotype assembly, TCRdb reanalyzed the public sequencing data and kept in-frame beta chains. Rows matching on CDR3 protein sequence are summarized as one entry with the most common DNA and genes. The V and J calls follow TCRdb's processing rather than the paper's. The sample table shows about 89,000 distinct CDR3 sequences, and approximately 2.8% are seen once. The biggest ten clones account for roughly 1.1% of the sample.

The TCR sequence derives from a woman aged 25 to 39 with multiple sclerosis. The sequenced sample consisted of PBMCs. The sequence joins TRBV5-1 to TRBJ2-1; 9 bases in the middle match TRBD2. For the CDR3, the sequence is CASSRVAGALNEQFF. In nucleotides, the sequence is TGCGCCAGCAGCAGAGTAGCGGGGGCTCTCAATGAGCAGTTCTTC.